Reported below is one TCR beta chain. Its antigen remains unknown. The data were obtained in a study of Graves' ophthalmopathy and Graves' hyperthyroidism. V dropped 6 bases and J dropped 1; count of bases not matched to a gene: 8. CDR1 and CDR2 (germline): SNHLY, FYNNEI. CDR3 length: 15 residues. Study-level results: The authors also found most expanded thyroid clonotypes above 0.001 frequency in blood. Ophthalmopathy was separated from stable hyperthyroidism by a 13-signature model with around 88% sensitivity and roughly 81% specificity.

RNA transcripts were the template, and TCR beta CDR3 regions were amplified from them. A first-round RT-PCR used HTBI primers, followed by a second-round multiplex PCR. TCRdb processed the multiplex PCR reads anew with MiXCR; each CDR3 protein has one entry. The sample includes approximately 700,000 distinct CDR3 sequences, about 44% of them seen just once. The sample consisted of peripheral blood. This TCR was recovered from an adult man with Graves' ophthalmopathy. The J gene is TRBJ1-1, the V gene TRBV2; 7 bases line up with TRBD1. DNA for the CDR3: TGTGCCAGCAGACCCGACAGGGCGACGAACACTGAAGCTTTCTTT. Residues: CASRPDRATNTEAFF. The variable domain in full, completed from reference TRBV2 and TRBJ1-1, reads EPEVTQTPSHQVTQMGQEVILRCVPISNHLYFYWYRQILGQKVEFLVSFYNNEISEKSEIFDDQFSVERPDGSNFTLKIRSTKLEDSAMYFCASRPDRATNTEAFFGQGTRLTVV.